Listed below are T cell receptor beta chains from one sample, sequenced in a study of cytomegalovirus exposure and HLA in healthy donors. Assay: immunoSEQ multiplex PCR; the TCRdb copy retains only in-frame clones and omits some. This repertoire shows around 190,000 clones, 70% to 80% found once; its top ten account for approximately 0.69%. The sequenced material came from PBMCs. The receptors here all came from a woman aged 40 to 50 in good health and CMV-seronegative. CDR3s include the opening cysteine and the closing phenylalanine or tryptophan. A D gene is named only where the DNA matches it firmly. The size field is filled for only some rows; it gives once, few, many or a size class.

v_call: TRBV7-2
d_call: .
j_call: TRBJ1-1
clone_size: .
cdr3_nt: TGTGCCAGCAGCTTAGTGGCAGGGAGGACTGAAGCTTTCTTT
cdr3_aa: CASSLVAGRTEAFF

v_call: TRBV11-2
d_call: TRBD1
j_call: TRBJ1-2
clone_size: .
cdr3_nt: TGTGCCAGCAGCTTAACTGGACAGGCCATCTATGGCTACACCTTC
cdr3_aa: CASSLTGQAIYGYTF

v_call: TRBV7-9
d_call: TRBD1
j_call: TRBJ1-2
clone_size: .
cdr3_nt: TGTGCCAGCAGCTCGCGACAGGGCTATGGCTACACCTTC
cdr3_aa: CASSSRQGYGYTF

v_call: TRBV15
d_call: .
j_call: TRBJ2-7
clone_size: few
cdr3_nt: TGTGCCACCAGCAGACAGGGCTACGAGCAGTACTTC
cdr3_aa: CATSRQGYEQYF

v_call: TRBV7-6
d_call: TRBD1
j_call: TRBJ2-1
clone_size: .
cdr3_nt: TGTGCCAGCAGCCAGGGGGCGGGACCTTACAATGAGCAGTTCTTC
cdr3_aa: CASSQGAGPYNEQFF

v_call: TRBV11-2
d_call: .
j_call: TRBJ2-7
clone_size: .
cdr3_nt: TGTGCCAGCAGCCAGGGGGGACTCCCCTACGAGCAGTACTTC
cdr3_aa: CASSQGGLPYEQYF

v_call: TRBV29-1
d_call: TRBD1
j_call: TRBJ2-2
clone_size: .
cdr3_nt: TGCAGCGCCGTAGGGACAGGGGGATTGACCGGGGAGCTGTTTTTT
cdr3_aa: CSAVGTGGLTGELFF

v_call: TRBV5-6
d_call: .
j_call: TRBJ1-3
clone_size: .
cdr3_nt: TGTGCCAGCAGCTTGGCCCCTACAGGGACTGGAAACACCATATATTTT
cdr3_aa: CASSLAPTGTGNTIYF

v_call: TRBV5-5
d_call: TRBD1
j_call: TRBJ2-7
clone_size: .
cdr3_nt: TGTGCCAGCAGCTTGGCCGACAGGGGGCTTGACGAGCAGTACTTC
cdr3_aa: CASSLADRGLDEQYF

v_call: TRBV11-2
d_call: TRBD1
j_call: TRBJ1-5
clone_size: .
cdr3_nt: TGTGCCAGCAGCTTAGTCTTTTTATGGGACAGGGGCAATCAGCCCCAGCATTTT
cdr3_aa: CASSLVFLWDRGNQPQHF

v_call: TRBV5-1
d_call: TRBD1
j_call: TRBJ1-6
clone_size: .
cdr3_nt: TGCGCCAGCAGCCCCGACAGGGGTAATTCACCCCTCCACTTT
cdr3_aa: CASSPDRGNSPLHF

v_call: TRBV27
d_call: .
j_call: TRBJ2-5
clone_size: .
cdr3_nt: TGTGCCAGCAGTTCGATCTTTTCAGTCCAGGGCGTAGAGACCCAGTACTTC
cdr3_aa: CASSSIFSVQGVETQYF

v_call: TRBV30
d_call: TRBD1
j_call: TRBJ1-5
clone_size: .
cdr3_nt: TGTGCCTGGAGTGCAGGGACAGAACTTCAGCCCCAGCATTTT
cdr3_aa: CAWSAGTELQPQHF

v_call: TRBV27
d_call: TRBD2
j_call: TRBJ2-7
clone_size: .
cdr3_nt: TGTGCCAGCAGTTGGACTAGCGGGGGTTACGAGCAGTACTTC
cdr3_aa: CASSWTSGGYEQYF